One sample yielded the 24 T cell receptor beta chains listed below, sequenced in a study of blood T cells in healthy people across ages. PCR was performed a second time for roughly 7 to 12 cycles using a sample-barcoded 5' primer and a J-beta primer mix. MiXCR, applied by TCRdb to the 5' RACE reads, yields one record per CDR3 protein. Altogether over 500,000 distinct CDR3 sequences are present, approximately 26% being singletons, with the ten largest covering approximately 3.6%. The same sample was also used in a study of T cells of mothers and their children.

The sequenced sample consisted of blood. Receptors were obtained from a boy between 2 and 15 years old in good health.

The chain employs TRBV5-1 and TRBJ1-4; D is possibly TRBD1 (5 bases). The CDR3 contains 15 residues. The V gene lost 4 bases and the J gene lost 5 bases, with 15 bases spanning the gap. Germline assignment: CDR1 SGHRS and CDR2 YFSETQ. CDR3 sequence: CASSRDGGRNEKLFF. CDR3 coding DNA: TGCGCCAGCAGCCGTGACGGGGGAAGGAATGAAAAACTGTTTTTT. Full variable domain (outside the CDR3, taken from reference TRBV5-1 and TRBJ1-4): KAGVTQTPRYLIKTRGQQVTLSCSPISGHRSVSWYQQTPGQGLQFLFEYFSETQRNKGNFPGRFSGRQFSNSRSEMNVSTLELGDSALYLCASSRDGGRNEKLFFGSGTQLSVL.

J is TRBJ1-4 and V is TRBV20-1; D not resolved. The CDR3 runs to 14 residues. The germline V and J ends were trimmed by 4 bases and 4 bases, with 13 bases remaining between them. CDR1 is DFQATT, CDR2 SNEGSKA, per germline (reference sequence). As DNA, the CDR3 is TGCAGTGCTAAATGGGCCGGAATTAATGAAAAACTGTTTTTT. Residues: CSAKWAGINEKLFF.

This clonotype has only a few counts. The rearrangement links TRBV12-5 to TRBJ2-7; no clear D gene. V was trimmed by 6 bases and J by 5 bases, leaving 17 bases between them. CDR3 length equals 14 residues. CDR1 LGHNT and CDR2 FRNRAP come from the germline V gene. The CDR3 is CASGPIEARDEQYF. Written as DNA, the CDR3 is TGTGCTAGTGGCCCCATTGAGGCTCGCGACGAGCAGTACTTC.

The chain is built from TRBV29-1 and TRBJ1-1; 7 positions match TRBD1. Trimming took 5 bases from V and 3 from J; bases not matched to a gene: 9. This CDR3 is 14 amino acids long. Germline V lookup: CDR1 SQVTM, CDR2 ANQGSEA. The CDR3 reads CSVRGRVRDTEAFF. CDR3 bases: TGCAGCGTTAGGGGGCGGGTTCGGGACACTGAAGCTTTCTTT.

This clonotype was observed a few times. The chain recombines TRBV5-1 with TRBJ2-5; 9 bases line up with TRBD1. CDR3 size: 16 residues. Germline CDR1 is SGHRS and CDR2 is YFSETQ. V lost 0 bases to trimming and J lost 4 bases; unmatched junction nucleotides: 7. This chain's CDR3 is CASSLAWTGDGETQYF. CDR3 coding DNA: TGCGCCAGCAGCTTGGCCTGGACAGGGGATGGAGAGACCCAGTACTTC.

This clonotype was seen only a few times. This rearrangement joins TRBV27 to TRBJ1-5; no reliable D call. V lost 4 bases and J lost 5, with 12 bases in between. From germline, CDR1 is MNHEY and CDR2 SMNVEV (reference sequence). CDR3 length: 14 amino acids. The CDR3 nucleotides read TGTGCCAGCAGTTCGACGACGGGCTATCAGCCCCAGCATTTT. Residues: CASSSTTGYQPQHF.

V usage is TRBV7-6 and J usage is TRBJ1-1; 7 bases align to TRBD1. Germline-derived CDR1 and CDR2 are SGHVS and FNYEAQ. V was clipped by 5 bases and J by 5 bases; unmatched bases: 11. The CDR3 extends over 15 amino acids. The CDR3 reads CASSPEIRGRTEAFF. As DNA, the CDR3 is TGTGCCAGCAGCCCAGAAATCAGGGGGAGAACTGAAGCTTTCTTT.

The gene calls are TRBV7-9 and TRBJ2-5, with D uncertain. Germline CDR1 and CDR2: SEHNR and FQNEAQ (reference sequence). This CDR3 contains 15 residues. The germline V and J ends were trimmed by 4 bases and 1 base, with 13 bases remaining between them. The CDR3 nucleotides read TGTGCCAGCAGCTCCGCAGAACTTCTCCAAGAGACCCAGTACTTC. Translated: CASSSAELLQETQYF.

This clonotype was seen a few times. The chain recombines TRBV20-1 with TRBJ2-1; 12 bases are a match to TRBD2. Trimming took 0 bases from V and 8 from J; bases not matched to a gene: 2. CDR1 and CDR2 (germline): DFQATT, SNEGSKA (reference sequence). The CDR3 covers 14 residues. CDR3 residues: CSARETSGSHEQFF. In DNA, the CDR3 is TGCAGTGCTAGAGAGACTAGCGGGAGCCATGAGCAGTTCTTC.

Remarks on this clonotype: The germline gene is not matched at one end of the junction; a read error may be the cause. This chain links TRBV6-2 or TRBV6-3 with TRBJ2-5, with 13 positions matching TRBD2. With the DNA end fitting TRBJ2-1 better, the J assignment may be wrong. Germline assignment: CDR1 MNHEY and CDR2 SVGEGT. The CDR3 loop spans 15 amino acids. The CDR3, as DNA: TGTGCCAGCAGCAAGGGACTAGCGGGATACAATGACCAGTTCTTC. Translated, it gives CASSKGLAGYNDQFF.

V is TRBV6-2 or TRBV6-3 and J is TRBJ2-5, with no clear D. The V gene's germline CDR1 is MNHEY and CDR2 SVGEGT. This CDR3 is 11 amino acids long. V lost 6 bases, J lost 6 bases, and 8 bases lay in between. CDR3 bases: TGTGCCAGCAGCCCCCTCCAGACCCAGTACTTC. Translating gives CASSPLQTQYF.

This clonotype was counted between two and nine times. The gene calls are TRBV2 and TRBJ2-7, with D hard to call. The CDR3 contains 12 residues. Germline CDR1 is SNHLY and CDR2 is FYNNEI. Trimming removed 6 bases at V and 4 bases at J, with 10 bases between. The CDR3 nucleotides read TGTGCCAGCAGGTACGTGGGATACGAGCAGTACTTC. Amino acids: CASRYVGYEQYF.

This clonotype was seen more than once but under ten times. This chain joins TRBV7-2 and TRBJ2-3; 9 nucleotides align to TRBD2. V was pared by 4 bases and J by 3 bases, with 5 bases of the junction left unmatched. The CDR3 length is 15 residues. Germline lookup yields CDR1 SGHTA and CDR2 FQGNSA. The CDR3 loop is CASSSPSGKTDTQYF. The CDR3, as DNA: TGTGCCAGCAGCTCGCCTAGCGGGAAGACAGATACGCAGTATTTT.

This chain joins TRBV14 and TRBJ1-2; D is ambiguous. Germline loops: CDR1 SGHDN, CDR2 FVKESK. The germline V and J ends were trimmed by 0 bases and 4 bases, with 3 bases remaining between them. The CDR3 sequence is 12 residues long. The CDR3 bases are TGTGCCAGCAGCCAAGAACCCTATGGCTACACCTTC. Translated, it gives CASSQEPYGYTF.

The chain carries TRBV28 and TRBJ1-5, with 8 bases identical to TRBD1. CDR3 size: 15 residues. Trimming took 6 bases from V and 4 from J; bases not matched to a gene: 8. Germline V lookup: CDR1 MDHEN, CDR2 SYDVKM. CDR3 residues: CASSSGQGSNQPQHF. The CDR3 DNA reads TGTGCCAGCAGCTCTGGACAGGGCAGTAATCAGCCCCAGCATTTT.

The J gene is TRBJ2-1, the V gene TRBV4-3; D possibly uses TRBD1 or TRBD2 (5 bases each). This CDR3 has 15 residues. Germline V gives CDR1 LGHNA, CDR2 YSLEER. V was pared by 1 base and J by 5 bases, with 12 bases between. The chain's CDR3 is CASSQVRGVDNEQFF. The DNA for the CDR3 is TGCGCCAGCAGCCAAGTTAGAGGGGTGGACAATGAGCAGTTCTTC.

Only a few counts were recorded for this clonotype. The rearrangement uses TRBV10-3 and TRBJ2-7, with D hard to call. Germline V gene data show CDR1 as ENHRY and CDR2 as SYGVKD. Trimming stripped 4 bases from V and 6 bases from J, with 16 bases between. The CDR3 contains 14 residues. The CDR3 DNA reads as TGTGCCATCAGTGGCGGTGGGATCGCCGGCGAGCAGTACTTC. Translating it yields CAISGGGIAGEQYF.

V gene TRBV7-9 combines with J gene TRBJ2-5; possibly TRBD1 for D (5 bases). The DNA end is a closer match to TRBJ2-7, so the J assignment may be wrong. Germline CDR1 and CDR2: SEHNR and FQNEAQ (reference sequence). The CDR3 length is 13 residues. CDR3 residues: CASSPQGKGEQYF. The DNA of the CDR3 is TGTGCCAGCAGCCCCCAGGGAAAGGGCGAGCAGTACTTC.

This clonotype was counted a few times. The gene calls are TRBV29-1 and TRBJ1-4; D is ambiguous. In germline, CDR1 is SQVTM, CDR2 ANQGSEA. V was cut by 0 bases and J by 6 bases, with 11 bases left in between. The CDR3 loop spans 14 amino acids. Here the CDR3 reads CSVEEGGMDEKLFF. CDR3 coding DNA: TGCAGCGTTGAAGAGGGAGGGATGGATGAAAAACTGTTTTTT.

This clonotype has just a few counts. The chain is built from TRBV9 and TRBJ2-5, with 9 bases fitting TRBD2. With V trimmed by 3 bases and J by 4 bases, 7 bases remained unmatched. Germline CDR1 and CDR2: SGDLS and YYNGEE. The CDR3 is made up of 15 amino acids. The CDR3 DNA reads TGTGCCAGCAGCGATGGCGGGGGGGCCCGAGAGACCCAGTACTTC. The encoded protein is CASSDGGGARETQYF.

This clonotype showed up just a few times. The DNA of the CDR3 is TGTGCCATCAGTGAGATCGGACAGCCTCACTATGGCTACACCTTC. Translation gives CAISEIGQPHYGYTF. The chain carries TRBV10-3 and TRBJ1-2; possibly TRBD1 for D (6 bases). CDR1 and CDR2 (germline): ENHRY, SYGVKD. The V end was cut by 2 bases, the J end by 3 bases, with 13 bases between. The CDR3 length is 15 residues.

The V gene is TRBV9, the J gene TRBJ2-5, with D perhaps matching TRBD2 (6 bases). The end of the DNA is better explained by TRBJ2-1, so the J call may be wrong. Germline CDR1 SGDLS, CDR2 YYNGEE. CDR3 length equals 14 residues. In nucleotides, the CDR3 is TGTGCCAGCAGCGTAGATCGCGGGGCAAATGAGCAGTTCTTC. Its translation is CASSVDRGANEQFF.

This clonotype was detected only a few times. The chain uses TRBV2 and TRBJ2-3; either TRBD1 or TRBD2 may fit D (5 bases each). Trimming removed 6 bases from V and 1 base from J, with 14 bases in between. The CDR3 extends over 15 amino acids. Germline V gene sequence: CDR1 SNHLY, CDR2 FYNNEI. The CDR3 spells CASRVRGSRTDTQYF. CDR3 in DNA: TGTGCCAGCAGAGTGAGGGGCTCGCGCACAGATACGCAGTATTTT.

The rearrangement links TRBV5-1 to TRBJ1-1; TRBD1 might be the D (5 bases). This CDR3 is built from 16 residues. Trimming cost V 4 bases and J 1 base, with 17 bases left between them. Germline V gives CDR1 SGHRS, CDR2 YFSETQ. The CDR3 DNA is TGCGCCAGCAGCCTCAGCCAGGGAGCCCAGAACACTGAAGCTTTCTTT. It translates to CASSLSQGAQNTEAFF.